The 27 T cell receptor beta chains listed next were all sequenced from one sample in a study of Ad26.COV2.S vaccination and SARS-CoV-2 variants. Only in-frame clones appear in the TCRdb table, and some are missing; sequencing was by immunoSEQ multiplex PCR. The table records approximately 480,000 clones, roughly 89% of them present only once. Treatment given: 15 to 20 received Ad26.COV2.S at low or high dose, single or two shots; roughly five received placebo; per-sample allocation not given. Day 63 after the first vaccine or placebo injection was the time point for sampling. The source material was peripheral blood, sampled in a trial of Ad26.COV2.S vaccine versus placebo. These receptors were taken from a person aged 18 to 65 who received the Ad26.COV2.S COVID-19 vaccine or a placebo.

The rearrangement links TRBV3-1 (or the pseudogene TRBV3-2) to TRBJ2-7, with 11 bases identical to TRBD2. The ends lost 5 bases at V and 2 bases at J; junction bases unmatched: 2. The germline V gene has CDR1 LGHDT and CDR2 YNNKEL (reference sequence). CDR3 length: 14 amino acids. The CDR3: CASSLAGGAYEQYF. The CDR3 bases are TGTGCCAGCAGCTTAGCGGGAGGGGCCTACGAGCAGTACTTC.

This clone was observed once. The chain joins TRBV3-1 (or the pseudogene TRBV3-2) to TRBJ1-2, with D tentatively TRBD1 (6 bases). Trimming left V 1 base short and J 3 bases short, with 15 bases between. This CDR3 spans 16 amino acids. In germline, CDR1 is LGHDT, CDR2 YNNKEL (reference sequence). The CDR3 nucleotides are TGTGCCAGCAGCCAAGGGGGGGCGCTGTGGGACTATGGCTACACCTTC. Protein: CASSQGGALWDYGYTF.

This rearrangement joins TRBV12-3 or TRBV12-4 to TRBJ1-2, with unresolved D. Trimming took 3 bases from V and 7 from J, leaving 9 bases between them. The length of the CDR3 is 12 residues. CDR3 protein: CASSFLRLGYTF. The CDR3 region has the DNA TGTGCCAGCAGTTTCCTGCGACTTGGCTACACCTTC.

The CDR3 loop reads CASSQDSREGYTGELFF. In nucleotides, the CDR3 is TGTGCCAGCAGCCAAGACTCGCGGGAGGGCTACACCGGGGAGCTGTTTTTT. The V gene is TRBV3-1 (or the pseudogene TRBV3-2), the J gene TRBJ2-2, with 9 bases lining up with TRBD2. The CDR3 is made up of 17 amino acids. V trimming: 0 bases; J trimming: 3 bases; junction bases outside the gene matches: 5. Germline values: CDR1 LGHDT, CDR2 YNNKEL (reference sequence).

The chain carries TRBV5-6 and TRBJ1-2, with D hard to call. This CDR3 has 11 amino acids. With 0 bases removed from V and 8 bases from J, the gap between germline ends came to 5 bases. Germline V gene lookup returns CDR1 SGHDT and CDR2 YYEEEE. This CDR3 is CASSLGGGYTF. The CDR3, as DNA: TGTGCCAGCAGCTTGGGGGGAGGCTACACCTTC. The variable domain in full, completed from reference TRBV5-6 and TRBJ1-2, reads DAGVTQSPTHLIKTRGQQVTLRCSPKSGHDTVSWYQQALGQGPQFIFQYYEEEERQRGNFPDRFSGHQFPNYSSELNVNALLLGDSALYLCASSLGGGYTFGSGTRLTVV.

The V call is TRBV27, the J call TRBJ2-6, with 8 nucleotides matching TRBD1. This CDR3 is 17 amino acids long. Per germline, CDR1 MNHEY and CDR2 SMNVEV (reference sequence). V trimming: 6 bases; J trimming: 0 bases; junction bases outside the gene matches: 7. CDR3 in amino acids: CASRRTGILSGANVLTF. The DNA of the CDR3 is TGTGCCAGCAGGAGGACAGGGATTCTCTCTGGGGCCAACGTCCTGACTTTC.

This clone appeared a single time. The V gene is TRBV5-4, the J gene TRBJ2-2; 7 bases fit TRBD1. Looked up from germline, CDR1 is SGHNT and CDR2 is YYREEE (reference sequence). The CDR3 spans 16 residues. The V and J ends lost 4 bases and 2 bases, in that order; junction bases with no gene match: 8. CDR3 bases: TGTGCCAGCAGCCCGGACAGGAAGCGAAACACCGGGGAGCTGTTTTTT. Translating it yields CASSPDRKRNTGELFF.

The chain uses TRBV6-2 or TRBV6-3 and TRBJ1-2, with a possible D match to TRBD1 (5 bases). The CDR3 is 15 amino acids. Trimming left V 5 bases short and J 5 bases short, with 18 bases between. CDR1 and CDR2 (germline): MNHEY, SVGEGT. This CDR3 is CASSPIGTAVYGYTF. CDR3 DNA: TGTGCCAGCAGTCCCATCGGGACGGCCGTATATGGCTACACCTTC.

The chain combines TRBV5-4 with TRBJ2-2; 7 positions agree with TRBD1. CDR1 and CDR2 from the germline V gene are SGHNT and YYREEE (reference sequence). J gave up 1 base and V 4 bases, and 10 bases lay outside the gene matches. The CDR3 spans 17 residues. CDR3 nucleotides: TGTGCCAGCAGCCAGTCGCGACAGGGTAGGAACACCGGGGAGCTGTTTTTT. This codes for CASSQSRQGRNTGELFF.

This chain uses TRBV18 with TRBJ2-1; 14 bases map to TRBD2. This CDR3 comprises 15 residues. Germline values: CDR1 KGHSH, CDR2 LQKENI. V shed 6 bases and J 8 bases; nucleotides not matched to a gene: 6. DNA for the CDR3: TGTGCCAGCTCCCGGACTAGCGGGAGGAGGTATGAGCAGTTCTTC. Protein product: CASSRTSGRRYEQFF. Based on the CDR3 plus reference TRBV18 and TRBJ2-1, the full variable domain is NAGVMQNPRHLVRRRGQEARLRCSPMKGHSHVYWYRQLPEEGLKFMVYLQKENIIDESGMPKERFSAEFPKEGPSILRIQQVVRGDSAAYFCASSRTSGRRYEQFFGPGTRLTVL.

The chain uses TRBV5-1 and TRBJ2-7, with a tentative D call TRBD2 (5 bases). Trimming cost V 1 base and J 0 bases, with 17 bases left between them. The length of the CDR3 is 17 residues. Germline loops: CDR1 SGHRS, CDR2 YFSETQ. In nucleotides, the CDR3 is TGCGCCAGCAGCTTGAGGCCGCCGGCGACTACCTCCTACGAGCAGTACTTC. This translates into CASSLRPPATTSYEQYF.

This clone was seen a handful of times. V gene TRBV30 combines with J gene TRBJ1-6; weak D call: TRBD1 (5 bases). Germline-derived CDR1 and CDR2 are GTSNPN and SVGIG (reference sequence). Trimming shortened V by 0 bases and J by 1 base, and 10 bases separated the two germline ends. The CDR3 sequence is 16 residues long. The CDR3 sequence is CAWSVGQGSYNSPLHF. The CDR3 DNA sequence: TGTGCCTGGAGTGTAGGGCAGGGATCCTATAATTCACCCCTCCACTTT.

V gene TRBV29-1 combines with J gene TRBJ1-1; no definite D call. This CDR3 comprises 13 residues. Looked up from germline, CDR1 is SQVTM and CDR2 is ANQGSEA. V was cut by 1 base and J by 6 bases, with 12 bases left in between. The CDR3 loop is CSVEGAGFPEAFF. CDR3 sequence (DNA): TGCAGCGTTGAAGGGGCAGGATTCCCTGAAGCTTTCTTT.

This chain uses TRBV9 with TRBJ2-1; 9 bases fit TRBD2. The V and J ends lost 0 bases and 9 bases, in that order; junction bases with no gene match: 10. The germline gives CDR1 SGDLS, CDR2 YYNGEE. The CDR3 contains 16 residues. CDR3 in amino acids: CASSVAAAGGDGEQFF. CDR3 nucleotides: TGTGCCAGCAGCGTAGCGGCAGCGGGAGGAGATGGTGAGCAGTTCTTC.

This sequence joins TRBV25-1 and TRBJ1-2; D is unclear. The CDR3 runs 11 residues. V lost 7 bases to trimming and J lost 6 bases, with 9 bases between them. CDR1 is MGHDK and CDR2 is SYGVNS in the germline V gene. The CDR3 DNA reads as TGTGCCAGCAAAGACGGGAATGGCTACACCTTC. Translated: CASKDGNGYTF.

The rearrangement uses TRBV29-1 and TRBJ2-5; a possible D gene is TRBD2 (6 bases). V was cut by 4 bases and J by 5 bases, with 11 bases left in between. The CDR3 runs 12 residues. The germline CDR1 and CDR2 sequences are SQVTM and ANQGSEA. The CDR3 reads CSVATGVETQYF. Written as DNA, the CDR3 is TGCAGCGTTGCAACGGGGGTGGAGACCCAGTACTTC.

The CDR3 region has the DNA TGTGCCAGCAGTGAAGAGCCCCTAGGCAATGAGCAGTTCTTC. Encoded protein: CASSEEPLGNEQFF. The genes are TRBV2 and TRBJ2-1; D not certain. The CDR3 has 14 amino acids. Trimming pared 1 base from V and 6 bases from J, leaving 10 bases between. CDR1 and CDR2 from the germline V gene are SNHLY and FYNNEI.

This clone was recorded a few times. V and J are TRBV30 and TRBJ1-3; TRBD1 might be the D (5 bases). In germline, CDR1 is GTSNPN, CDR2 SVGIG (reference sequence). The CDR3 spans 16 residues. V lost 0 bases, J lost 0 bases, and 12 bases lay in between. CDR3 sequence (DNA): TGTGCCTGGAGTGTAGGATGGGGGAACTCTGGAAACACCATATATTTT. Protein sequence: CAWSVGWGNSGNTIYF.

This chain joins TRBV7-9 and TRBJ2-1; D possibly matches TRBD1 or TRBD2 (5 bases each). V was cut by 5 bases and J by 7 bases, with 18 bases left in between. From germline, CDR1 is SEHNR and CDR2 FQNEAQ (reference sequence). The CDR3 covers 15 residues. The CDR3, as DNA: TGTGCCAGCAGCCGTTCAGTGGGGGATTCGAATGAGCAGTTCTTC. This sequence encodes CASSRSVGDSNEQFF.

V gene TRBV7-2 combines with J gene TRBJ1-5; a weak D match, TRBD1 (5 bases). In germline, CDR1 is SGHTA, CDR2 FQGNSA. The CDR3 extends over 15 amino acids. V dropped 2 bases and J dropped 5 bases, with 13 bases sitting between them. CDR3 sequence reads: CASSLTVGADQPQHF. The CDR3, as DNA: TGTGCCAGCAGCTTAACGGTAGGGGCAGATCAGCCCCAGCATTTT.

The CDR3 nucleotides are TGTGCCAGCCAACTACAGGGGGGGAGGACTGAAGCTTTCTTT. Protein product: CASQLQGGRTEAFF. The chain carries TRBV27 and TRBJ1-1, with 8 bases matching TRBD1. V lost 8 bases to trimming and J lost 5 bases; unmatched junction nucleotides: 10. This CDR3 is 14 amino acids long. Per germline, CDR1 MNHEY and CDR2 SMNVEV (reference sequence).

The chain uses TRBV6-5 and TRBJ2-7; D gene uncertain. V was pared by 2 bases and J by 6 bases, with 14 bases between. The germline V gene encodes CDR1 MNHEY and CDR2 SVGAGI. The CDR3 loop spans 14 amino acids. The CDR3 spells CASSYDLGKAEQYF. The CDR3 DNA is TGTGCCAGCAGTTACGACTTGGGCAAAGCCGAGCAGTACTTC.

The CDR3 bases are TGTGCCAGCAAACAAGGAGCGAACACCGGGGAGCTGTTTTTT. Translated: CASKQGANTGELFF. The chain carries TRBV7-9 and TRBJ2-2; D remains unclear. Trimming stripped 7 bases from V and 0 bases from J, with 9 bases between. Germline V gene lookup returns CDR1 SEHNR and CDR2 FQNEAQ (reference sequence). The CDR3 has 14 amino acids.

The chain couples TRBV7-3 to TRBJ2-3; 8 bases align to TRBD2. After removal of 5 bases from V and 4 bases from J, the junction contained 5 bases not matched to a gene. In germline, CDR1 is SGHTA, CDR2 FQGTGA. CDR3 length: 14 amino acids. Here the CDR3 DNA reads TGTGCCAGCAGCCGGGAGGGCCTTTCAGATACGCAGTATTTT. Translating gives CASSREGLSDTQYF. Full variable domain (missing parts from reference TRBV7-3 and TRBJ2-3): GAGVSQTPSNKVTEKGKYVELRCDPISGHTALYWYRQSLGQGPEFLIYFQGTGAADDSGLPNDRFFAVRPEGSVSTLKIQRTERGDSAVYLCASSREGLSDTQYFGPGTRLTVL.

The rearrangement uses TRBV28 and TRBJ2-5, with D perhaps TRBD1 (5 bases). Germline V gene sequence: CDR1 MDHEN, CDR2 SYDVKM. The CDR3 is made up of 14 amino acids. The V end lost 5 bases, the J end lost 4 bases, and 14 bases lay between the germline ends. As DNA, the CDR3 is TGTGCCAGCAGTCCCTTCGACAGTCTAGAGACCCAGTACTTC. As protein: CASSPFDSLETQYF. The full variable domain, completed using reference TRBV28 and TRBJ2-5, is DVKVTQSSRYLVKRTGEKVFLECVQDMDHENMFWYRQDPGLGLRLIYFSYDVKMKEKGDIPEGYSVSREKKERFSLILESASTNQTSMYLCASSPFDSLETQYFGPGTRLLVL.

This rearrangement joins TRBV6-2 or TRBV6-3 to TRBJ1-5; D may be TRBD1 (5 bases). Trimming stripped 2 bases from V and 2 bases from J, with 10 bases between. The CDR3 consists of 15 residues. Germline CDR1 MNHEY, CDR2 SVGEGT. The CDR3 DNA follows: TGTGCCAGCAGTTACGGGGCAGGAGGCAATCAGCCCCAGCATTTT. Its protein is CASSYGAGGNQPQHF.

The chain employs TRBV27 and TRBJ1-6; unclear D gene. The CDR3 totals 16 residues. Germline values: CDR1 MNHEY, CDR2 SMNVEV (reference sequence). V lost 7 bases, J lost 0 bases, and 13 bases lay in between. The CDR3 DNA follows: TGTGCCAGCACGGGTGGCGGAGCCTCCTATAATTCACCCCTCCACTTT. Protein sequence: CASTGGGASYNSPLHF.